The clone carrying this T cell receptor beta chain was seen ten or more times. Its antigen is unidentified. Stated time point: pre-sensitization, week 0. The treatment here: therapeutic diphenylcyclopropenone sensitization with weekly scalp DPC. This entry is derived from a study of human T cells and chemical hapten exposure. The overall study: The study lasted roughly 22 weeks, and patients were dosed weekly with diphenylcyclopropenone on the scalp throughout. General observations from the study: Because all patients had alopecia, their immune responses might differ from healthy ones.

Original methodology: A per-sample median of around 91,000 TCRs was observed, with counts ranging from about 23,224 to 700,000. TCRdb passed the RACE reads through MiXCR, listing each CDR3 protein once. In this record, the V and J calls reflect TCRdb's handling and not the investigators' own analysis. The profile shows tens of thousands of distinct CDR3 sequences, 8.5% to 10% of them singletons. This sample comprised whole blood, obtained in connection with sensitization to the hapten diphenylcyclopropenone (DPC). The clonotype originates from a woman between 40 and 55 years old with alopecia areata. Some clones in this sample may be carry-over from other donors' samples.

The CDR3 DNA is TGTGCCAGCAGCTTAGCTCCCCGACTAGCGGGGGAGCCTAATGAGCAGTTCTTC. It translates to CASSLAPRLAGEPNEQFF. The genes are TRBV7-2 and TRBJ2-1; 12 bases are a match to TRBD2. Per germline, CDR1 SGHTA and CDR2 FQGNSA. Trimming took 0 bases from V and 7 from J; bases not matched to a gene: 10. The CDR3 contains 18 residues.